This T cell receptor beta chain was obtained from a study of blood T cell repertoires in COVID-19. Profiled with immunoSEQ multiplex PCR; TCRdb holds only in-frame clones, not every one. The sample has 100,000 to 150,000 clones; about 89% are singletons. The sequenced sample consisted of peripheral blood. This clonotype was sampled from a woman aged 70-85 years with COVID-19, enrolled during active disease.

The CDR3 region has the DNA TGTGCCAGCAGCTACGGGACGGGGGGTGATACGCAGTATTTT. Amino acids: CASSYGTGGDTQYF. The chain links TRBV5-4 to TRBJ2-3, with 7 bases fitting TRBD2. The length of the CDR3 is 14 residues. CDR1 is SGHNT, CDR2 YYREEE, per germline (reference sequence). V was clipped by 3 bases and J by 6 bases; unmatched bases: 7. The full variable domain, with the rest looked up from reference TRBV5-4 and TRBJ2-3, is ETGVTQSPTHLIKTRGQQVTLRCSSQSGHNTVSWYQQALGQGPQFIFQYYREEENGRGNFPPRFSGLQFPNYSSELNVNALELDDSALYLCASSYGTGGDTQYFGPGTRLTVL.